The rows below give T cell receptor beta chains drawn from one sample of a study of T cell repertoires in cytomegalovirus infection. These receptors' targets are unknown. One entry per CDR3 protein, called by TCRdb with MiXCR from the reads. The table has 43,000 or so distinct CDR3 sequences, about a fifth seen once. Sequences were derived from CD8+ T cells from cultured PBMCs, sampled from culture after CMV antigen stimulation. The receptor source for this set is a human donor in good health (CMV status not recorded). Some clones in this sample may be carry-over from other donors' samples. CDR3s leave out the opening cysteine and the closing phenylalanine or tryptophan. Fields, in order: V gene, J gene, clone size, CDR3 protein. Clone size is not always given. Where it is, it says once, few, many or a class for expanded clones.

V: TRBV20-1
J: TRBJ1-2
size: many
CDR3: SARPQNRTGRGDYGYT

V: TRBV27
J: TRBJ2-2
size: -
CDR3: ASIGGAVTGELF

V: TRBV27
J: TRBJ2-1
size: -
CDR3: ASSLKDTYNEQF

V: TRBV2
J: TRBJ1-5
size: few
CDR3: ASSGSELGRQPQH

V: TRBV27
J: TRBJ2-2
size: many
CDR3: ASSHGSAGELF

V: TRBV24-1
J: TRBJ2-3
size: -
CDR3: ATGPGPDTQY

V: TRBV11-2
J: TRBJ2-1
size: few
CDR3: ASSQDSGTYNEQF

V: TRBV5-1
J: TRBJ2-7
size: many
CDR3: ASSLGRLATYEQY

V: TRBV9
J: TRBJ2-6
size: many
CDR3: ASSGHGGSGANVLT

V: TRBV28
J: TRBJ1-2
size: few
CDR3: ASSFQSGGRDYGYT

V: TRBV7-3
J: TRBJ2-1
size: many
CDR3: ASSLNGGAAYNEQF

V: TRBV4-3
J: TRBJ2-1
size: -
CDR3: ASSQDLAGGYYNEQF

V: TRBV9
J: TRBJ1-1
size: few
CDR3: ASSVRTGGAGNTEAF

V: TRBV27
J: TRBJ1-2
size: -
CDR3: ASSLSRDPRPTGYT

V: TRBV28
J: TRBJ1-1
size: -
CDR3: ASSLPERTDTNAF

V: TRBV12-3/TRBV12-4
J: TRBJ2-7
size: -
CDR3: ASTLGGSYEQY

V: TRBV4-1
J: TRBJ2-3
size: many
CDR3: ASSQESGTQDTQY

V: TRBV5-5
J: TRBJ1-1
size: many
CDR3: ASSLGWARPTHTEAF

V: TRBV12-3/TRBV12-4
J: TRBJ2-3
size: many
CDR3: ASSFFLGDTQY

V: TRBV9
J: TRBJ1-2
size: -
CDR3: ASSAGTKTNYGYT

V: TRBV13
J: TRBJ2-1
size: -
CDR3: ASSSTTGGGYNEQF

V: TRBV6-2/TRBV6-3
J: TRBJ2-7
size: few
CDR3: ASTTTSGLYEQY

V: TRBV30
J: TRBJ1-6
size: -
CDR3: AWSATGWNSPLH

V: TRBV12-3/TRBV12-4
J: TRBJ2-3
size: few
CDR3: ASSFGGALTDTQY

V: TRBV7-2
J: TRBJ2-7
size: many
CDR3: ASSSGPSIGEQY

V: TRBV6-2/TRBV6-3
J: TRBJ2-5
size: -
CDR3: ASSYPGVKETQY

V: TRBV4-3
J: TRBJ1-4
size: many
CDR3: ASSQDPVGARSEKLF

V: TRBV6-2/TRBV6-3
J: TRBJ1-1
size: -
CDR3: ASSFPGEAF

V: TRBV6-2/TRBV6-3
J: TRBJ2-3
size: few
CDR3: ASRSPPSGGPTDTQY

V: TRBV28
J: TRBJ2-7
size: many
CDR3: ASTLDGSYEQY

V: TRBV28
J: TRBJ2-5
size: many
CDR3: ASTPGTSGETQY

V: TRBV2
J: TRBJ1-5
size: -
CDR3: ASSDGAGGSSGQPQH

V: TRBV10-2
J: TRBJ1-2
size: medium-sized
CDR3: ASSAIGQRRGPNYGYT

V: TRBV14
J: TRBJ1-1
size: many
CDR3: ASSQSPPPNTEAF

V: TRBV2
J: TRBJ1-2
size: -
CDR3: ASSDNRGLGYT

V: TRBV7-8
J: TRBJ2-1
size: many
CDR3: ASSPRGGAGGNSYNEQF

V: TRBV28
J: TRBJ1-1
size: -
CDR3: ASTMTGGTAEAF

V: TRBV11-3
J: TRBJ2-7
size: many
CDR3: ASSRTSGVIEQY

V: TRBV5-1
J: TRBJ1-6
size: few
CDR3: ASSGGIDPDLH

V: TRBV12-3/TRBV12-4
J: TRBJ2-3
size: many
CDR3: ASSAALPGLATDTQY

V: TRBV12-3/TRBV12-4
J: TRBJ1-2
size: many
CDR3: ASSFSLGTNYGYT

V: TRBV28
J: TRBJ2-7
size: few
CDR3: ASSRQLGMDEQY

V: TRBV20-1
J: TRBJ1-3
size: -
CDR3: SASLDWASSSGNTIY

V: TRBV27
J: TRBJ2-5
size: few
CDR3: ASSFGGGETQY

V: TRBV12-3/TRBV12-4
J: TRBJ2-7
size: many
CDR3: ASSSPPFWTDYYEQY